Listed here are 25 T cell receptor beta chains from one sample, sequenced in a study of response to subunit inactivated influenza vaccine. TCRdb ran MiXCR on the RT-PCR reads and lists one entry per CDR3 protein. The sample shows 530,000 or so distinct CDR3 sequences, 12% of them seen only once. The source was PBMCs from blood, collected on the day of vaccination. These receptors came from a man aged 45-65 years who received an inactivated influenza vaccine.

As to this clonotype: The junction and the germline gene differ at one end; a read error may be behind it. V gene TRBV20-1 combines with J gene TRBJ2-3, with a possible D match to TRBD2 (6 bases). The CDR3 spans 15 residues. The germline V gene has CDR1 DFQATT and CDR2 SNEGSKA (reference sequence). CDR3 protein: CSASWGLSSIDTQYF. The CDR3 nucleotides are TGCAGTGCTAGTTGGGGACTTAGTAGCATAGATACGCAGTATTTT.

This clonotype was detected only a few times. V usage is TRBV12-3 or TRBV12-4 and J usage is TRBJ2-2; D is possibly TRBD2 (6 bases). The V gene lost 6 bases and the J gene lost 2 bases, with 10 bases spanning the gap. The CDR3 consists of 14 residues. CDR3 sequence: CASRPGVNTGELFF. The CDR3 nucleotides are TGTGCCAGCAGGCCGGGGGTAAACACCGGGGAGCTGTTTTTT.

This chain joins TRBV5-1 and TRBJ2-1; 7 bases map to TRBD2. V lost 3 bases and J lost 4; bases outside the gene matches: 7. Germline CDR1 reads SGHRS; CDR2 reads YFSETQ. This CDR3 has 15 amino acids. This chain's CDR3 is CASSSLVGGYNEQFF. DNA for the CDR3: TGCGCCAGCAGCTCCTTAGTGGGGGGGTACAATGAGCAGTTCTTC. Full variable domain (remainder filled in from reference TRBV5-1 and TRBJ2-1): KAGVTQTPRYLIKTRGQQVTLSCSPISGHRSVSWYQQTPGQGLQFLFEYFSETQRNKGNFPGRFSGRQFSNSRSEMNVSTLELGDSALYLCASSSLVGGYNEQFFGPGTRLTVL.

CDR3: CASSAKTQVYNEQFF. The DNA of the CDR3 is TGCGCCAGCAGCGCGAAAACACAGGTATACAATGAGCAGTTCTTC. The J gene is TRBJ2-1, the V gene TRBV5-1; D is possibly TRBD1 (5 bases). The germline V and J ends were trimmed by 4 bases and 4 bases, with 15 bases remaining between them. This CDR3 contains 15 residues. Germline values: CDR1 SGHRS, CDR2 YFSETQ.

This chain uses TRBV7-2 with TRBJ2-7; TRBD1 agrees at 7 bases. Trimming at V came to 2 bases and at J to 4 bases, leaving 8 bases not matched to a gene. In germline, CDR1 is SGHTA, CDR2 FQGNSA. The CDR3 has 15 residues. The CDR3 loop reads CASSLTGAVRYEQYF. The DNA of the CDR3 is TGTGCCAGCAGCTTAACAGGGGCGGTCAGATACGAGCAGTACTTC.

This clonotype was detected many times. Here the CDR3 DNA reads TGTGCCAGCGCCCAAGGAATGGCCCGGGGGATTAATGAGCAGTTCTTC. It specifies CASAQGMARGINEQFF. This chain connects TRBV27 to TRBJ2-1; D may be TRBD2 (6 bases). Trimming shortened V by 8 bases and J by 7 bases, and 24 bases separated the two germline ends. Germline CDR1 and CDR2: MNHEY and SMNVEV (reference sequence). The CDR3 runs to 16 residues.

The chain uses TRBV3-1 and TRBJ1-1, with 7 bases lining up with TRBD1. This CDR3 is 15 amino acids long. J gave up 4 bases and V 3 bases, and 8 bases lay outside the gene matches. The germline V gene has CDR1 LGHDT and CDR2 YNNKEL (reference sequence). In nucleotides, the CDR3 is TGTGCCAGCAGCCAGGTCCCGGGACAGTCCACTGAAGCTTTCTTT. It codes for CASSQVPGQSTEAFF. The complete variable domain, with remaining parts taken from reference TRBV3-1 and TRBJ1-1, reads DTAVSQTPKYLVTQMGNDKSIKCEQNLGHDTMYWYKQDSKKFLKIMFSYNNKELIINETVPNRFSPKSPDKAHLNLHINSLELGDSAVYFCASSQVPGQSTEAFFGQGTRLTVV.

At least ten counts were recorded for this clonotype. The CDR3 protein is CAIGTGGVRSYEQYF. The CDR3 DNA is TGTGCCATCGGTACAGGGGGCGTACGGTCCTACGAGCAGTACTTC. This chain uses TRBV10-3 with TRBJ2-7; 9 bases agree with TRBD1. The CDR3 extends over 15 amino acids. Germline V gene sequence: CDR1 ENHRY, CDR2 SYGVKD. With 8 bases clipped from V and 1 base from J, the junction kept 9 bases outside the gene matches.

The rearrangement uses TRBV12-3 or TRBV12-4 and TRBJ2-7; no clear D gene. V lost 5 bases, J lost 6 bases, and 20 bases lay in between. This CDR3 has 15 amino acids. DNA for the CDR3: TGTGCCAGCAGTCCAACATCCTTGGGCCTCGGCGAGCAGTACTTC. Its translation is CASSPTSLGLGEQYF.

A few counts support this clonotype. V and J are TRBV2 and TRBJ2-3; D unresolved. CDR3 length equals 12 residues. Germline CDR1 SNHLY, CDR2 FYNNEI. The V gene lost 10 bases and the J gene lost 6 bases, with 14 bases spanning the gap. CDR3 DNA: TGTGCCACCTCGGCTGGGCGGGATACGCAGTATTTT. The encoded protein is CATSAGRDTQYF. The full variable domain, rest sourced from reference TRBV2 and TRBJ2-3, is EPEVTQTPSHQVTQMGQEVILRCVPISNHLYFYWYRQILGQKVEFLVSFYNNEISEKSEIFDDQFSVERPDGSNFTLKIRSTKLEDSAMYFCATSAGRDTQYFGPGTRLTVL.

This sequence joins TRBV9 and TRBJ2-1; TRBD2 agrees at 10 bases. Germline assignment: CDR1 SGDLS and CDR2 YYNGEE. Trimming at V came to 3 bases and at J to 7 bases, leaving 10 bases not matched to a gene. This CDR3 has 16 amino acids. The chain's CDR3 is CASSAPLAGADNEQFF. CDR3 nucleotides: TGTGCCAGCAGCGCCCCCCTAGCGGGAGCTGATAATGAGCAGTTCTTC.

This chain links TRBV7-2 with TRBJ2-5; D is perhaps TRBD1 or TRBD2 (5 bases each). This CDR3 has 15 residues. Germline V CDR1 and CDR2: SGHTA, FQGNSA. V lost 2 bases and J lost 3, with 13 bases in between. CDR3 in DNA: TGTGCCAGCAGCTTATCCTCCGGGACCGAAGAGACCCAGTACTTC. Its protein product is CASSLSSGTEETQYF.

This clonotype was detected ten times or more. This chain uses TRBV29-1 with TRBJ2-3; D unclear. The CDR3 has 12 amino acids. Germline assignment: CDR1 SQVTM and CDR2 ANQGSEA. The V and J ends lost 6 bases and 0 bases respectively, with 7 bases between them. The CDR3 spells CSVYGSTDTQYF. The CDR3 bases are TGCAGCGTCTACGGAAGCACAGATACGCAGTATTTT.

This clonotype has just a few counts. The chain employs TRBV4-1 and TRBJ1-5; TRBD1 aligns across 9 bases. The trim removed 1 base at V and 5 bases at J, leaving 3 bases unmatched. This CDR3 spans 15 amino acids. The germline V gene has CDR1 MGHRA and CDR2 YSYEKL. CDR3 protein: CASSQVHRGHQPQHF. The CDR3 nucleotides read TGCGCCAGCAGCCAAGTACACAGGGGGCATCAGCCCCAGCATTTT.

J is TRBJ2-7 and V is TRBV28; 7 bases are shared with TRBD2. The CDR3 is 15 amino acids. The germline V gene has CDR1 MDHEN and CDR2 SYDVKM. V gave up 7 bases and J gave up 5 bases; unmatched junction bases: 14. The CDR3 DNA follows: TGTGCCAGCACCCCGCCCCGGGGGGTTTATAACGAGCAGTACTTC. Protein sequence: CASTPPRGVYNEQYF.

This clonotype was detected only a few times. V usage is TRBV12-3 or TRBV12-4 and J usage is TRBJ1-2, with 8 bases aligning to TRBD1. Trimming removed 3 bases from V and 4 bases from J; junction bases left unmatched: 4. The CDR3 loop spans 14 amino acids. Written as DNA, the CDR3 is TGTGCCAGCAGTTTGACTGACAGGGGCTATGGCTACACCTTC. This translates into CASSLTDRGYGYTF.

The genes are TRBV5-1 and TRBJ2-1; D is perhaps TRBD1 or TRBD2 (5 bases each). Looked up from germline, CDR1 is SGHRS and CDR2 is YFSETQ. With 0 bases removed from V and 7 bases from J, the gap between germline ends came to 11 bases. This CDR3 spans 14 amino acids. The CDR3 spells CASSLETGLNEQFF. CDR3 nucleotides: TGCGCCAGCAGCTTGGAGACGGGGCTGAATGAGCAGTTCTTC.

This clonotype showed up just a few times. The V call is TRBV6-1, the J call TRBJ2-7; 14 bases match TRBD2. The CDR3 runs to 16 residues. CDR1 and CDR2 (germline): MNHNS, SASEGT. After removal of 5 bases from V and 3 bases from J, the junction contained 6 bases not matched to a gene. This chain's CDR3 is CASSLGLAGADYEQYF. In DNA, the CDR3 is TGTGCCAGCAGTCTGGGACTAGCGGGGGCCGACTACGAGCAGTACTTC.

This clonotype was counted a few times. This CDR3 is CSARDPSGSGETQYF. The CDR3 DNA sequence: TGCAGTGCTAGAGACCCTAGCGGGAGCGGGGAGACCCAGTACTTC. The V and J genes are TRBV20-1 and TRBJ2-5, with 10 bases matching TRBD2. The germline V gene encodes CDR1 DFQATT and CDR2 SNEGSKA (reference sequence). The trim removed 0 bases at V and 5 bases at J, leaving 6 bases unmatched. The CDR3 consists of 15 residues.

This clonotype was observed a few times. The V and J genes are TRBV5-1 and TRBJ2-7; 10 bases are a match to TRBD2. CDR1 is SGHRS, CDR2 YFSETQ, per germline. J lost 4 bases, V lost 0 bases, and 1 base had no gene match. The CDR3 totals 14 residues. The CDR3 DNA sequence: TGCGCCAGCAGCTTGGAACTAGCGGGGTACGAGCAGTACTTC. Its translation is CASSLELAGYEQYF.

This clonotype was observed many times. The V and J genes are TRBV12-3 or TRBV12-4 and TRBJ2-3; 7 nucleotides agree with TRBD2. The CDR3 spans 15 residues. The V gene end was trimmed by 4 bases and the J gene end by 0 bases; junction bases not matched to a gene: 4. CDR3 sequence reads: CASSSPSGSTDTQYF. The CDR3 region has the DNA TGTGCCAGCAGTTCCCCTAGCGGCAGCACAGATACGCAGTATTTT.

The chain has TRBV29-1 and TRBJ1-1; TRBD1 might be the D (5 bases). The CDR3 has 13 amino acids. Germline-derived CDR1 and CDR2 are SQVTM and ANQGSEA. Trimming removed 6 bases at V and 4 bases at J, with 15 bases between. CDR3 sequence: CSVVTALRTEAFF. The CDR3 DNA reads TGCAGCGTCGTGACAGCGTTGCGCACTGAAGCTTTCTTT. Full variable domain (outside the CDR3, taken from reference TRBV29-1 and TRBJ1-1): SAVISQKPSRDICQRGTSLTIQCQVDSQVTMMFWYRQQPGQSLTLIATANQGSEATYESGFVIDKFPISRPNLTFSTLTVSNMSPEDSSIYLCSVVTALRTEAFFGQGTRLTVV.

This chain joins TRBV5-5 and TRBJ2-1, with D possibly TRBD1 on 6 matching bases. Trimming pared 10 bases from V and 7 bases from J, leaving 18 bases between. Germline CDR1 SGHKS, CDR2 YYEKEE (reference sequence). This CDR3 is built from 13 residues. CDR3 amino acids: CASQKQGGNEQFF. The CDR3 DNA reads TGTGCCTCACAAAAACAGGGTGGGAATGAGCAGTTCTTC.

The chain carries TRBV10-3 and TRBJ1-5; D is perhaps TRBD1 (5 bases). The CDR3 spans 13 residues. CDR1 and CDR2 (germline): ENHRY, SYGVKD. V lost 5 bases and J 3 bases, leaving 8 bases between the germline ends. The CDR3 loop is CAISQGDNQPQHF. CDR3 DNA: TGTGCCATCAGTCAGGGTGACAATCAGCCCCAGCATTTT.

The chain couples TRBV7-8 to TRBJ2-1; D gene ambiguous. In germline, CDR1 is SGHVS, CDR2 FQNEAQ. The CDR3 sequence is 11 residues long. V was trimmed by 8 bases and J by 6 bases, leaving 8 bases between them. CDR3 amino acids: CASLQLNEQFF. The CDR3 nucleotides are TGTGCCAGCTTGCAGCTCAATGAGCAGTTCTTC. Complete variable domain (other parts from reference TRBV7-8 and TRBJ2-1): GAGVSQSPRYKVAKRGQDVALRCDPISGHVSLFWYQQALGQGPEFLTYFQNEAQLDKSGLPSDRFFAERPEGSVSTLKIQRTQQEDSAVYLCASLQLNEQFFGPGTRLTVL.